The rows below give T cell receptor beta chains drawn from one sample of a study of spatial heterogeneity in lung cancer. TCRdb re-derived calls from the 5' RACE reads in MiXCR, one entry per CDR3 protein. The sample has 8,400 or so distinct CDR3 sequences, roughly 4.3% seen once. The sample here was PBMCs, taken at surgery. All receptors derive from a male donor with early-stage non-small cell lung cancer. Both conserved end residues are part of each CDR3. Fields, in order: D gene, V gene, clone size, J gene, CDR3 protein, CDR3 DNA. The D gene is left open where the match is weak. Expanded clones get a size class; other rows say once, few or many, or leave the size out.

D gene: .
V gene: TRBV18
clone size: many
J gene: TRBJ1-2
CDR3 protein: CASSPPTPFYGYTF
CDR3 DNA: TGTGCCAGCTCACCACCGACCCCGTTCTATGGCTACACCTTC

D gene: TRBD2
V gene: TRBV3-1
clone size: medium-sized
J gene: TRBJ2-1
CDR3 protein: CASSQGGSGAYNEQFF
CDR3 DNA: TGTGCCAGCAGCCAAGGGGGTAGCGGGGCGTACAATGAGCAGTTCTTC

D gene: .
V gene: TRBV7-8
clone size: .
J gene: TRBJ1-6
CDR3 protein: CASSLVGVRSSYNSPLHF
CDR3 DNA: TGTGCCAGCAGCTTAGTCGGGGTCAGGAGTTCCTATAATTCACCCCTCCACTTT

D gene: .
V gene: TRBV19
clone size: many
J gene: TRBJ2-1
CDR3 protein: CASTLGKGRNNEQFF
CDR3 DNA: TGTGCCAGTACCTTAGGGAAGGGAAGGAACAATGAGCAGTTCTTC

D gene: TRBD1
V gene: TRBV6-2/TRBV6-3
clone size: medium-sized
J gene: TRBJ1-5
CDR3 protein: CASRGQGTAQPQHF
CDR3 DNA: TGTGCCAGCAGGGGACAGGGGACGGCTCAGCCCCAGCATTTT

D gene: .
V gene: TRBV11-2
clone size: many
J gene: TRBJ1-5
CDR3 protein: CASSFWEPNNQPQHF
CDR3 DNA: TGTGCCAGCAGCTTCTGGGAACCGAACAATCAGCCCCAGCATTTT

D gene: TRBD1
V gene: TRBV30
clone size: many
J gene: TRBJ2-5
CDR3 protein: CAWRGMGQGRETQYF
CDR3 DNA: TGTGCCTGGAGGGGTATGGGACAGGGCAGAGAGACCCAGTACTTC

D gene: TRBD1
V gene: TRBV12-3/TRBV12-4
clone size: many
J gene: TRBJ2-7
CDR3 protein: CASSHRGEQYF
CDR3 DNA: TGTGCCAGCAGCCACAGGGGCGAGCAGTACTTC

D gene: .
V gene: TRBV27
clone size: medium-sized
J gene: TRBJ2-1
CDR3 protein: CASRPTDNEQFF
CDR3 DNA: TGTGCCAGCAGACCGACAGACAATGAGCAGTTCTTC

D gene: .
V gene: TRBV27
clone size: few
J gene: TRBJ2-1
CDR3 protein: CASSLGGYEQFF
CDR3 DNA: TGTGCCAGCAGCCTAGGTGGTTATGAGCAGTTCTTC

D gene: .
V gene: TRBV9
clone size: many
J gene: TRBJ1-2
CDR3 protein: CASSAPQDGGVDYGYTF
CDR3 DNA: TGTGCCAGCAGCGCGCCCCAAGACGGGGGGGTCGACTATGGCTACACCTTC

D gene: .
V gene: TRBV13
clone size: many
J gene: TRBJ2-3
CDR3 protein: CASSLEAPNTQYF
CDR3 DNA: TGTGCCAGCAGCTTAGAAGCCCCAAATACGCAGTATTTT

D gene: .
V gene: TRBV10-3
clone size: .
J gene: TRBJ1-5
CDR3 protein: CAIAGQEHQPQHF
CDR3 DNA: TGTGCCATCGCCGGACAAGAACATCAGCCCCAGCATTTT

D gene: .
V gene: TRBV7-2
clone size: medium-sized
J gene: TRBJ2-7
CDR3 protein: CASSLTVLSYEQYF
CDR3 DNA: TGTGCCAGCAGCTTGACAGTCCTCTCCTACGAGCAGTACTTC

D gene: .
V gene: TRBV27
clone size: many
J gene: TRBJ2-3
CDR3 protein: CASREGPGLTQYF
CDR3 DNA: TGTGCCAGCAGAGAAGGACCGGGCCTAACGCAGTATTTT

D gene: TRBD1
V gene: TRBV5-1
clone size: few
J gene: TRBJ2-1
CDR3 protein: CASSLDGTGSRGFF
CDR3 DNA: TGCGCCAGCAGCTTGGACGGGACAGGGTCGCGTGGGTTCTTC

D gene: TRBD2
V gene: TRBV5-1
clone size: medium-sized
J gene: TRBJ2-1
CDR3 protein: CASSPLGLAGDNEQFF
CDR3 DNA: TGCGCCAGCAGCCCTCTAGGACTAGCGGGGGACAATGAGCAGTTCTTC

D gene: .
V gene: TRBV28
clone size: many
J gene: TRBJ1-5
CDR3 protein: CASTQLGQGLNQPQHF
CDR3 DNA: TGTGCCAGCACTCAACTGGGTCAGGGACTAAATCAGCCCCAGCATTTT

D gene: .
V gene: TRBV6-6
clone size: many
J gene: TRBJ1-2
CDR3 protein: CASGSFVYGYTF
CDR3 DNA: TGTGCCAGCGGAAGTTTTGTCTATGGCTACACCTTC

D gene: TRBD1
V gene: TRBV7-2
clone size: medium-sized
J gene: TRBJ2-1
CDR3 protein: CASSLALTGHYNEQFF
CDR3 DNA: TGTGCCAGCAGCTTAGCTTTGACAGGGCACTACAATGAGCAGTTCTTC

D gene: .
V gene: TRBV18
clone size: many
J gene: TRBJ1-3
CDR3 protein: CASSPVRTVTGNTIYF
CDR3 DNA: TGTGCCAGCTCACCAGTCCGGACAGTGACTGGAAACACCATATATTTT

D gene: TRBD1
V gene: TRBV18
clone size: .
J gene: TRBJ1-4
CDR3 protein: CASSPGQGVLEKLFF
CDR3 DNA: TGTGCCAGCTCACCGGGACAGGGGGTTCTTGAAAAACTGTTTTTT

D gene: .
V gene: TRBV6-1
clone size: medium-sized
J gene: TRBJ2-1
CDR3 protein: CASREKGWGIHEQFF
CDR3 DNA: TGTGCCAGCAGAGAGAAGGGGTGGGGAATCCATGAGCAGTTCTTC

D gene: TRBD1
V gene: TRBV9
clone size: many
J gene: TRBJ2-2
CDR3 protein: CASSSRPGTGGTGELFF
CDR3 DNA: TGTGCCAGCAGCTCTAGACCCGGGACAGGGGGCACCGGGGAGCTGTTTTTT

D gene: .
V gene: TRBV28
clone size: medium-sized
J gene: TRBJ2-2
CDR3 protein: CASRPMDMNTGELFF
CDR3 DNA: TGTGCCAGCAGGCCGATGGACATGAACACCGGGGAGCTGTTTTTT

D gene: .
V gene: TRBV6-6
clone size: few
J gene: TRBJ1-6
CDR3 protein: CASSYSGGDNSPLHF
CDR3 DNA: TGTGCCAGCAGTTACTCGGGGGGGGATAATTCACCCCTCCACTTT

D gene: .
V gene: TRBV29-1
clone size: medium-sized
J gene: TRBJ2-7
CDR3 protein: CSVTRNLGGEQYF
CDR3 DNA: TGCAGCGTCACCCGGAACCTAGGCGGCGAGCAGTACTTC

D gene: .
V gene: TRBV5-1
clone size: many
J gene: TRBJ2-3
CDR3 protein: CASSSTGSPDTQYF
CDR3 DNA: TGCGCCAGCAGCTCAACAGGGTCCCCAGATACGCAGTATTTT

D gene: .
V gene: TRBV20-1
clone size: many
J gene: TRBJ1-2
CDR3 protein: CSASLGGDYGYTF
CDR3 DNA: TGCAGTGCTTCCCTTGGGGGCGACTATGGCTACACCTTC

D gene: TRBD1
V gene: TRBV20-1
clone size: .
J gene: TRBJ1-5
CDR3 protein: CSARDGGGQINQPQHF
CDR3 DNA: TGCAGTGCTAGAGATGGGGGGGGACAGATCAATCAGCCCCAGCATTTT

D gene: .
V gene: TRBV12-3/TRBV12-4
clone size: many
J gene: TRBJ2-2
CDR3 protein: CASSLGANTGELFF
CDR3 DNA: TGTGCCAGCAGTTTAGGCGCGAACACCGGGGAGCTGTTTTTT

D gene: .
V gene: TRBV24-1
clone size: many
J gene: TRBJ1-5
CDR3 protein: CATSGGTLQPQHF
CDR3 DNA: TGTGCCACCAGTGGAGGCACGCTGCAGCCCCAGCATTTT

D gene: TRBD2
V gene: TRBV7-9
clone size: few
J gene: TRBJ2-5
CDR3 protein: CASSNQRGGQETQYF
CDR3 DNA: TGTGCCAGCAGCAACCAGCGGGGGGGCCAAGAGACCCAGTACTTC

D gene: TRBD1
V gene: TRBV3-1
clone size: few
J gene: TRBJ1-2
CDR3 protein: CASSHGTGDGYTF
CDR3 DNA: TGTGCCAGCAGCCATGGGACAGGAGATGGCTACACCTTC

D gene: .
V gene: TRBV7-9
clone size: medium-sized
J gene: TRBJ1-1
CDR3 protein: CASSQSGIAFF
CDR3 DNA: TGTGCCAGCAGCCAAAGTGGAATAGCTTTCTTT

D gene: TRBD2
V gene: TRBV27
clone size: many
J gene: TRBJ2-5
CDR3 protein: CASSLTSGGFQETQYF
CDR3 DNA: TGTGCCAGCAGCCTCACTAGCGGGGGATTTCAAGAGACCCAGTACTTC

D gene: TRBD1
V gene: TRBV9
clone size: many
J gene: TRBJ2-2
CDR3 protein: CASSSGQGTGELFF
CDR3 DNA: TGTGCCAGCAGCTCGGGACAGGGTACTGGGGAGCTGTTTTTT

D gene: .
V gene: TRBV10-1
clone size: .
J gene: TRBJ2-3
CDR3 protein: CASGESTGYTDTQYF
CDR3 DNA: TGCGCCAGCGGTGAGTCGACGGGATACACAGATACGCAGTATTTT

D gene: .
V gene: TRBV4-1
clone size: many
J gene: TRBJ2-7
CDR3 protein: CASRRDRLSYEQYF
CDR3 DNA: TGCGCCAGCAGACGGGACCGGCTCTCCTACGAGCAGTACTTC

D gene: .
V gene: TRBV5-8
clone size: .
J gene: TRBJ1-2
CDR3 protein: CASSLGGRPTYGYTF
CDR3 DNA: TGTGCCAGCAGCTTGGGGGGGAGACCTACCTATGGCTACACCTTC

D gene: .
V gene: TRBV12-5
clone size: .
J gene: TRBJ2-1
CDR3 protein: CASGLVLRDAFSSYNEQFF
CDR3 DNA: TGTGCTAGTGGTTTGGTCTTACGGGACGCCTTTAGCTCCTACAATGAGCAGTTCTTC

D gene: TRBD2
V gene: TRBV12-3/TRBV12-4
clone size: medium-sized
J gene: TRBJ2-4
CDR3 protein: CASSLAPRLAKNIQYF
CDR3 DNA: TGTGCCAGCAGTTTAGCGCCACGACTAGCGAAAAACATTCAGTACTTC

D gene: .
V gene: TRBV7-2
clone size: medium-sized
J gene: TRBJ1-5
CDR3 protein: CASSPIAKAGADQPQHF
CDR3 DNA: TGTGCCAGCAGCCCTATTGCCAAGGCAGGGGCTGATCAGCCCCAGCATTTT

D gene: .
V gene: TRBV6-2/TRBV6-3
clone size: many
J gene: TRBJ2-4
CDR3 protein: CASRTGGMNIQYF
CDR3 DNA: TGTGCCAGCAGAACTGGAGGGATGAACATTCAGTACTTC

D gene: TRBD2
V gene: TRBV11-2
clone size: medium-sized
J gene: TRBJ2-5
CDR3 protein: CASSLGSGGEQETQYF
CDR3 DNA: TGTGCCAGCAGCTTAGGAAGCGGGGGGGAGCAAGAGACCCAGTACTTC

D gene: .
V gene: TRBV15
clone size: many
J gene: TRBJ2-3
CDR3 protein: CATSRGGLADTQYF
CDR3 DNA: TGTGCCACCAGCAGGGGGGGGCTCGCAGATACGCAGTATTTT

D gene: .
V gene: TRBV7-9
clone size: many
J gene: TRBJ1-1
CDR3 protein: CASSPPVGRLNTEAFF
CDR3 DNA: TGTGCCAGCAGCCCGCCAGTTGGGAGATTGAACACTGAAGCTTTCTTT

D gene: .
V gene: TRBV27
clone size: many
J gene: TRBJ2-3
CDR3 protein: CASSINPFGDTQYF
CDR3 DNA: TGTGCCAGCAGTATCAACCCCTTTGGAGATACGCAGTATTTT

D gene: .
V gene: TRBV29-1
clone size: many
J gene: TRBJ2-1
CDR3 protein: CSVCPRASSLGFNEQFF
CDR3 DNA: TGCAGCGTTTGTCCCAGGGCTAGCTCTTTGGGGTTCAATGAGCAGTTCTTC

D gene: .
V gene: TRBV5-1
clone size: few
J gene: TRBJ2-3
CDR3 protein: CASSLVGTPSSTDTQYF
CDR3 DNA: TGCGCCAGCAGCTTGGTAGGGACACCTTCTAGCACAGATACGCAGTATTTT

D gene: .
V gene: TRBV4-3
clone size: many
J gene: TRBJ1-4
CDR3 protein: CASSQDWGKLFF
CDR3 DNA: TGCGCCAGCAGCCAAGATTGGGGGAAACTGTTTTTT

D gene: .
V gene: TRBV6-5
clone size: medium-sized
J gene: TRBJ2-2
CDR3 protein: CASSYSWRGRTGELFF
CDR3 DNA: TGTGCCAGCAGTTACTCGTGGAGGGGCCGGACCGGGGAGCTGTTTTTT

D gene: .
V gene: TRBV7-9
clone size: medium-sized
J gene: TRBJ1-3
CDR3 protein: CASSFQQLDTIYF
CDR3 DNA: TGTGCCAGCAGCTTTCAACAGCTTGACACCATATATTTT

D gene: TRBD2
V gene: TRBV5-4
clone size: medium-sized
J gene: TRBJ2-7
CDR3 protein: CASSPGTSGLYEQYF
CDR3 DNA: TGTGCCAGCAGCCCCGGGACTAGCGGGTTATACGAGCAGTACTTC